The 27 T cell receptor beta chains below come from one sample, sequenced in a study of identical twins. TCRdb reanalysed the 5' RACE reads using MiXCR and keeps one entry per CDR3 protein. Of 200,000 to 250,000 distinct CDR3 sequences in the sample, over 5.5% were seen once. This same sample was also part of a study on T cells expressing NK-cell markers.

The sample taken for sequencing was CD8+ T cells sorted from blood. The receptors were gathered from a young woman in good health.

The chain employs TRBV7-2 and TRBJ1-1, with a weak D call TRBD1 (6 bases). The CDR3 runs to 14 residues. Trimming stripped 5 bases from V and 5 bases from J, with 15 bases between. The germline gives CDR1 SGHTA, CDR2 FQGNSA. The CDR3 DNA reads as TGTGCCAGCAGCCTAATACAGGGTTGGACTGAAGCTTTCTTT. Its translation is CASSLIQGWTEAFF.

The chain employs TRBV29-1 and TRBJ1-1; D unresolved. V lost 4 bases to trimming and J lost 0 bases, with 6 bases between them. This CDR3 comprises 12 residues. The germline CDR1 and CDR2 sequences are SQVTM and ANQGSEA. In nucleotides, the CDR3 is TGCAGCGTTGTGAAGCTGAACACTGAAGCTTTCTTT. Protein: CSVVKLNTEAFF.

This clonotype came up a few times. V gene TRBV2 combines with J gene TRBJ1-5; 7 nucleotides line up with TRBD1. The CDR3 totals 15 residues. CDR1 SNHLY and CDR2 FYNNEI come from the germline V gene. Trimming at V came to 8 bases and at J to 6 bases, leaving 13 bases not matched to a gene. DNA of the CDR3: TGTGCCAGCGGAGTGGCTCACAGGGGCGCTCAGCCCCAGCATTTT. Translation: CASGVAHRGAQPQHF.

The rearrangement joins TRBV12-3 or TRBV12-4 to TRBJ1-1; D is unclear. V was trimmed by 8 bases and J by 8 bases, leaving 3 bases between them. The CDR3 consists of 8 residues. CDR3 amino acids: CASGEAFF. DNA of the CDR3: TGTGCCAGCGGAGAAGCTTTCTTT.

V and J are TRBV29-1 and TRBJ2-5; 10 nucleotides line up with TRBD2. The CDR3 loop spans 12 amino acids. Trimming at V came to 7 bases and at J to 5 bases, leaving 4 bases not matched to a gene. The germline gives CDR1 SQVTM, CDR2 ANQGSEA. The CDR3 DNA follows: TGCAGCGCTCATAGCGGGAGGGAGACCCAGTACTTC. Its protein product is CSAHSGRETQYF.

V and J are TRBV7-6 and TRBJ2-7; possibly TRBD2 for D (5 bases). The CDR3 length is 13 residues. Germline V lookup: CDR1 SGHVS, CDR2 FNYEAQ. Trimming left V 5 bases short and J 3 bases short, with 11 bases between. Here the CDR3 DNA reads TGTGCCAGCAGCCCGGGGTTCCTCTACGAGCAGTACTTC. Protein product: CASSPGFLYEQYF.

The rearrangement links TRBV7-9 to TRBJ2-3; the D gene is possibly TRBD2 (6 bases). The CDR3 totals 15 residues. The ends were cut back, 5 bases at V and 0 bases at J, with 12 bases in the middle. CDR1 SEHNR and CDR2 FQNEAQ come from the germline V gene (reference sequence). The CDR3: CASSPRDFSTDTQYF. The CDR3, as DNA: TGTGCCAGCAGCCCAAGGGACTTTAGCACAGATACGCAGTATTTT.

This chain uses TRBV5-6 with TRBJ2-5; D unclear. From germline, CDR1 is SGHDT and CDR2 YYEEEE. The V end lost 1 base, the J end lost 1 base, and 8 bases lay between the germline ends. The CDR3 consists of 14 residues. This CDR3 reads CASSLWPVQETQYF. CDR3 nucleotide sequence: TGTGCCAGCAGCTTGTGGCCGGTCCAAGAGACCCAGTACTTC.

CDR3: CASSPPGPSTEAFF. CDR3 DNA: TGTGCCAGCAGTCCCCCGGGTCCATCAACTGAAGCTTTCTTT. The chain couples TRBV27 to TRBJ1-1, with no clear D. Deletions cut 5 bases from V and 5 bases from J, with 15 bases between. CDR1 MNHEY and CDR2 SMNVEV come from the germline V gene (reference sequence). CDR3 length equals 14 residues.

This clonotype occurred a few times. The V gene is TRBV20-1, the J gene TRBJ1-1, with 7 bases identical to TRBD1. The V gene's germline CDR1 is DFQATT and CDR2 SNEGSKA (reference sequence). V shed 4 bases and J 3 bases; nucleotides not matched to a gene: 2. This CDR3 has 12 amino acids. The CDR3 spells CSATGGYTEAFF. CDR3 DNA: TGCAGTGCTACAGGGGGGTACACTGAAGCTTTCTTT.

The J gene is TRBJ1-5, the V gene TRBV6-1; D not certain. The CDR3 contains 13 residues. Trimming cost V 3 bases and J 3 bases, with 6 bases left between them. Germline CDR1 reads MNHNS; CDR2 reads SASEGT. The CDR3 coding sequence is TGTGCCAGCAGTGAGGGCTTCAATCAGCCCCAGCATTTT. Translated, it gives CASSEGFNQPQHF.

In this sample, this clonotype turned up many times. The V gene is TRBV20-1, the J gene TRBJ2-3; the D gene is possibly TRBD2 (5 bases). The CDR3 extends over 15 amino acids. Per germline, CDR1 DFQATT and CDR2 SNEGSKA (reference sequence). With 4 bases removed from V and 4 bases from J, the gap between germline ends came to 18 bases. The DNA for the CDR3 is TGCAGTGCTACACCGAGGGTCGAGCCGGCAGATACGCAGTATTTT. Translating gives CSATPRVEPADTQYF.

Many counts were recorded for this clonotype. This chain joins TRBV20-1 and TRBJ2-3; D is undetermined. There are 15 residues in the CDR3. Germline loops: CDR1 DFQATT, CDR2 SNEGSKA (reference sequence). The V end lost 3 bases, the J end lost 5 bases, and 18 bases lay between the germline ends. CDR3 nucleotides: TGCAGTGCTAGGTTCGGGCCTGCGCTACGAGATACGCAGTATTTT. Translated, it gives CSARFGPALRDTQYF.

Only a few counts were recorded for this clonotype. The chain couples TRBV10-3 to TRBJ1-1; 7 positions match TRBD1. V lost 5 bases to trimming and J lost 3 bases; unmatched junction nucleotides: 9. CDR1 and CDR2 (germline): ENHRY, SYGVKD. There are 15 residues in the CDR3. The CDR3 protein is CAISPGQEYHTEAFF. In DNA, the CDR3 is TGTGCCATCAGTCCCGGACAGGAGTACCACACTGAAGCTTTCTTT.

In this sample, this clonotype turned up a few times. The rearrangement uses TRBV7-9 and TRBJ1-4; the D is unclear. This CDR3 contains 14 residues. CDR1 and CDR2 from the germline V gene are SEHNR and FQNEAQ (reference sequence). Trimming cost V 6 bases and J 7 bases, with 15 bases left between them. The CDR3 nucleotides are TGTGCCAGCAGAGATGGGTCGACAAGTGAAAAACTGTTTTTT. Translation gives CASRDGSTSEKLFF.

This clonotype was seen ten or more times. The chain joins TRBV7-9 to TRBJ2-7, with TRBD2 as a possible D gene (5 bases). The V end was cut by 4 bases, the J end by 2 bases, with 12 bases between. The CDR3 spans 14 residues. Germline V gives CDR1 SEHNR, CDR2 FQNEAQ (reference sequence). CDR3 sequence: CASSSDLRPYEQYF. In DNA form, the CDR3 reads TGTGCCAGCAGCTCGGACTTACGGCCCTACGAGCAGTACTTC.

This clonotype was counted ten times or more. The chain has TRBV20-1 and TRBJ2-3; 8 nucleotides match TRBD2. The trim removed 3 bases at V and 6 bases at J, leaving 2 bases unmatched. The CDR3 is 12 amino acids. Germline-derived CDR1 and CDR2 are DFQATT and SNEGSKA (reference sequence). This CDR3 is CSASLAGDTQYF. The CDR3 DNA reads as TGCAGTGCTAGCCTAGCGGGTGATACGCAGTATTTT.

This chain connects TRBV20-1 to TRBJ2-2; unclear D gene. The CDR3 is made up of 13 amino acids. V lost 0 bases and J lost 7, with 9 bases in between. Per germline, CDR1 DFQATT and CDR2 SNEGSKA (reference sequence). The CDR3 loop reads CSARDLALGELFF. The CDR3 region has the DNA TGCAGTGCTAGAGATTTAGCTCTCGGGGAGCTGTTTTTT.

This clonotype was seen a handful of times. The chain has TRBV3-1 and TRBJ2-2; 7 nucleotides agree with TRBD1. The V gene end was trimmed by 3 bases and the J gene end by 5 bases; junction bases not matched to a gene: 6. The CDR3 consists of 15 residues. Germline V gene data show CDR1 as LGHDT and CDR2 as YNNKEL (reference sequence). For the CDR3, the DNA is TGTGCCAGCAGCCATCCCGCAGGGGGAACCGGGGAGCTGTTTTTT. Translation: CASSHPAGGTGELFF. The full variable domain, its missing parts supplied by reference TRBV3-1 and TRBJ2-2, is DTAVSQTPKYLVTQMGNDKSIKCEQNLGHDTMYWYKQDSKKFLKIMFSYNNKELIINETVPNRFSPKSPDKAHLNLHINSLELGDSAVYFCASSHPAGGTGELFFGEGSRLTVL.

V gene TRBV19 combines with J gene TRBJ1-1; no clear D gene. The CDR3 loop spans 13 amino acids. Trimming removed 6 bases at V and 5 bases at J, with 13 bases between. The germline V gene encodes CDR1 LNHDA and CDR2 SQIVND (reference sequence). CDR3 sequence (DNA): TGTGCCAGTAGCGCACGGAGTTGGACTGAAGCTTTCTTT. Translating gives CASSARSWTEAFF.

The rearrangement joins TRBV7-6 to TRBJ2-3; unclear D gene. This CDR3 spans 15 amino acids. CDR1 and CDR2 (germline): SGHVS, FNYEAQ. V dropped 1 base and J dropped 3 bases, with 11 bases sitting between them. CDR3 coding DNA: TGTGCCAGCAGCTTAGTATTGAGACGGACAGATACGCAGTATTTT. Protein: CASSLVLRRTDTQYF.

This clonotype was counted only a few times. The rearrangement links TRBV4-1 to TRBJ1-4, with D unresolved. Germline values: CDR1 MGHRA, CDR2 YSYEKL. This CDR3 has 15 residues. V dropped 1 base and J dropped 4 bases, with 10 bases sitting between them. CDR3 in DNA: TGCGCCAGCAGCCAAGTTGGAAGCCTTAATGAAAAACTGTTTTTT. Encoded protein: CASSQVGSLNEKLFF.

The chain combines TRBV9 with TRBJ2-1; D possibly corresponds to TRBD2 (6 bases). The germline V gene has CDR1 SGDLS and CDR2 YYNGEE. The CDR3 extends over 14 amino acids. Trimming took off 0 bases at V and 6 bases at J, with 10 bases between the two ends. The CDR3 sequence: CASSVVGGVNEQFF. CDR3 nucleotide sequence: TGTGCCAGCAGCGTAGTAGGCGGGGTCAATGAGCAGTTCTTC.

V is TRBV5-1 and J is TRBJ2-1; 14 nucleotides line up with TRBD2. Germline V gene lookup returns CDR1 SGHRS and CDR2 YFSETQ. V gave up 3 bases and J gave up 4 bases; unmatched junction bases: 6. The CDR3 length is 17 residues. In nucleotides, the CDR3 is TGCGCCAGCAGCTCGACTAGCGGGGGGGTGCTATACAATGAGCAGTTCTTC. Its protein product is CASSSTSGGVLYNEQFF.

The chain recombines TRBV7-8 with TRBJ2-5; the D is unclear. The V and J ends lost 6 bases and 3 bases respectively, with 8 bases between them. In germline, CDR1 is SGHVS, CDR2 FQNEAQ. The CDR3 extends over 12 amino acids. CDR3 bases: TGTGCCAGCAGGCGACAAGAAGAGACCCAGTACTTC. Protein product: CASRRQEETQYF.

This chain links TRBV10-2 with TRBJ1-2; D gene uncertain. V lost 0 bases and J lost 5, with 10 bases in between. There are 14 residues in the CDR3. Germline V CDR1 and CDR2: WSHSY, SAAADI. CDR3 coding DNA: TGCGCCAGCAGTGAGTCCCCGGCAGTTTATGGCTACACCTTC. This sequence encodes CASSESPAVYGYTF.

This clonotype was seen ten or more times. The chain combines TRBV9 with TRBJ2-2; 7 nucleotides line up with TRBD2. The CDR3 extends over 16 amino acids. V was clipped by 0 bases and J by 4 bases; unmatched bases: 6. Germline values: CDR1 SGDLS, CDR2 YYNGEE. The CDR3 DNA sequence: TGTGCCAGCAGCGTAGAGGCTAGCGGCCCCACCGGGGAGCTGTTTTTT. Protein sequence: CASSVEASGPTGELFF. Variable domain in full (rest from reference TRBV9 and TRBJ2-2): DSGVTQTPKHLITATGQRVTLRCSPRSGDLSVYWYQQSLDQGLQFLIQYYNGEERAKGNILERFSAQQFPDLHSELNLSSLELGDSALYFCASSVEASGPTGELFFGEGSRLTVL.